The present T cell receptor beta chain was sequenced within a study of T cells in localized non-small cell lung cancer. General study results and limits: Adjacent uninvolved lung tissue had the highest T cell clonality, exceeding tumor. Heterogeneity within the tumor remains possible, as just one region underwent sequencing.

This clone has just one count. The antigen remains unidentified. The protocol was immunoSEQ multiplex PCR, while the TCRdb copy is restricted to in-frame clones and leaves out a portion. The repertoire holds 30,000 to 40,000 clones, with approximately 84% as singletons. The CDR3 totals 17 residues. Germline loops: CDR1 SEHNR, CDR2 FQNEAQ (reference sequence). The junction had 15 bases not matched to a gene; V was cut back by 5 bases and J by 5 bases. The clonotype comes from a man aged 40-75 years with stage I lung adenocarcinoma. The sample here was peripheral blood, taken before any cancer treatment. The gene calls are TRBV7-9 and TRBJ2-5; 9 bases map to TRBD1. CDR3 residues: CASSPKQGAFFLETQYF. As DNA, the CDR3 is TGTGCCAGCAGCCCGAAACAGGGGGCGTTTTTTTTGGAGACCCAGTACTTC.